Following are 29 T cell receptor beta chains from one sample sequenced in a study of blood T cell repertoires in COVID-19. Method: immunoSEQ multiplex PCR; TCRdb's copy keeps in-frame clones and lacks some. The data hold hundreds of thousands of clones, with 70% to 90% observed a single time. What was sequenced was peripheral blood. The receptors were sampled from a woman in her forties or fifties who had recovered from COVID-19.

This chain connects TRBV5-1 to TRBJ2-3, with D perhaps matching TRBD1 (6 bases). Looked up from germline, CDR1 is SGHRS and CDR2 is YFSETQ. V was clipped by 5 bases and J by 4 bases, with 14 bases between them. This CDR3 is 14 amino acids long. CDR3 nucleotide sequence: TGCGCCAGCAGGGATATACAGGGAGCAGATACGCAGTATTTT. This gives the protein CASRDIQGADTQYF. Filled out from reference TRBV5-1 and TRBJ2-3, the complete variable domain reads KAGVTQTPRYLIKTRGQQVTLSCSPISGHRSVSWYQQTPGQGLQFLFEYFSETQRNKGNFPGRFSGRQFSNSRSEMNVSTLELGDSALYLCASRDIQGADTQYFGPGTRLTVL.

V is TRBV5-6 and J is TRBJ1-4; TRBD1 matches at 9 bases. Looked up from germline, CDR1 is SGHDT and CDR2 is YYEEEE. V lost 0 bases to trimming and J lost 3 bases; unmatched junction nucleotides: 3. CDR3 length: 16 residues. The CDR3 DNA is TGTGCCAGCAGCTTGGGGACAGGGGCGGCTAATGAAAAACTGTTTTTT. Its protein is CASSLGTGAANEKLFF.

The gene calls are TRBV7-2 and TRBJ1-3; no clear D gene. The CDR3 sequence is 14 residues long. Trimming stripped 3 bases from V and 0 bases from J, with 6 bases between. CDR1 and CDR2 from the germline V gene are SGHTA and FQGNSA. CDR3 sequence: CASSFTVSGNTIYF. The CDR3 DNA reads as TGTGCCAGCAGCTTTACGGTCTCTGGAAACACCATATATTTT.

The rearrangement links TRBV11-2 to TRBJ2-7; no reliable D call. Trimming cost V 1 base and J 3 bases, with 10 bases left between them. Germline V lookup: CDR1 SGHAT, CDR2 FQNNGV. This CDR3 has 14 amino acids. DNA for the CDR3: TGTGCCAGCAGCTTAGGCGGCAGTGGCTACGAGCAGTACTTC. Protein sequence: CASSLGGSGYEQYF.

This rearrangement joins TRBV7-2 to TRBJ2-3; TRBD2 aligns across 10 bases. In germline, CDR1 is SGHTA, CDR2 FQGNSA. V gave up 1 base and J gave up 10 bases; unmatched junction bases: 5. The CDR3 runs to 14 residues. The CDR3 nucleotides are TGTGCCAGCAGCTTAGGGGCTAGCGGGAGTTCGCAGTATTTT. Residues: CASSLGASGSSQYF.

The V and J genes are TRBV25-1 and TRBJ1-2, with D possibly being TRBD1 (6 bases). There are 12 residues in the CDR3. With 3 bases removed from V and 5 bases from J, the gap between germline ends came to 7 bases. Germline V gene data show CDR1 as MGHDK and CDR2 as SYGVNS. The CDR3 sequence: CASSETGYGYTF. DNA of the CDR3: TGTGCCAGCAGTGAGACAGGTTATGGCTACACCTTC.

V is TRBV3-1 (or the pseudogene TRBV3-2) and J is TRBJ2-5, with D uncertain. Between the trimmed V and J ends, which lost 4 bases and 2 bases, there was a span of 8 bases. The CDR3 loop spans 13 amino acids. CDR1 is LGHDT and CDR2 is YNNKEL in the germline V gene (reference sequence). The CDR3 nucleotides are TGTGCCAGCAGCCCAGGCCTACAAGAGACCCAGTACTTC. It is translated as CASSPGLQETQYF.

This rearrangement joins TRBV5-6 to TRBJ2-7, with TRBD2 as a possible D gene (5 bases). Trimming cost V 0 bases and J 0 bases, with 13 bases left between them. Per germline, CDR1 SGHDT and CDR2 YYEEEE. This CDR3 has 16 residues. CDR3 sequence (DNA): TGTGCCAGCAGCTTGGCCGTCGGGGTGGTCTCCTACGAGCAGTACTTC. Amino acids: CASSLAVGVVSYEQYF. Full variable domain (missing parts from reference TRBV5-6 and TRBJ2-7): DAGVTQSPTHLIKTRGQQVTLRCSPKSGHDTVSWYQQALGQGPQFIFQYYEEEERQRGNFPDRFSGHQFPNYSSELNVNALLLGDSALYLCASSLAVGVVSYEQYFGPGTRLTVT.

CDR3: CATRLASENTEAFF. In DNA, the CDR3 is TGTGCCACCAGGCTGGCCAGTGAGAACACTGAAGCTTTCTTT. V and J are TRBV15 and TRBJ1-1; D uncertain. Germline V gene data show CDR1 as LNHNV and CDR2 as YYDKDF (reference sequence). The V and J ends lost 6 bases and 1 base respectively, with 12 bases between them. The length of the CDR3 is 14 residues.

This clone was detected a few times. The chain recombines TRBV2 with TRBJ1-1; D may be TRBD1 (5 bases). V lost 8 bases to trimming and J lost 1 base, with 8 bases between them. Germline V CDR1 and CDR2: SNHLY, FYNNEI. The CDR3 spans 12 residues. The CDR3 region is CASGGQNTEAFF. The CDR3 DNA reads TGTGCCAGCGGCGGACAGAACACTGAAGCTTTCTTT.

This clone was seen only once. The V call is TRBV5-6, the J call TRBJ2-3, with 9 positions matching TRBD2. The CDR3 extends over 18 amino acids. Germline trimming cut 0 bases from V and 3 bases from J; bases unmatched to any gene: 11. Germline V CDR1 and CDR2: SGHDT, YYEEEE. The CDR3 is CASSLGPPSGMATDTQYF. The CDR3 bases are TGTGCCAGCAGCTTGGGGCCCCCTAGCGGGATGGCAACAGATACGCAGTATTTT.

This rearrangement joins TRBV5-6 to TRBJ2-7, with D perhaps matching TRBD2 (5 bases). Deletions cut 1 base from V and 0 bases from J, with 5 bases between. The CDR3 has 13 residues. In germline, CDR1 is SGHDT, CDR2 YYEEEE. This CDR3 reads CASSLRGSYEQYF. Written as DNA, the CDR3 is TGTGCCAGCAGCTTGCGGGGCTCCTACGAGCAGTACTTC.

The chain links TRBV30 to TRBJ2-4, with D perhaps TRBD1 (6 bases). Germline V CDR1 and CDR2: GTSNPN, SVGIG (reference sequence). V was cut by 1 base and J by 1 base, with 11 bases left in between. CDR3 size: 15 residues. The chain's CDR3 is CAWSGGQWAKNIQYF. The CDR3 nucleotides are TGTGCCTGGAGTGGAGGACAGTGGGCCAAAAACATTCAGTACTTC.

This clone was counted between two and nine times. The chain combines TRBV2 with TRBJ1-5; 8 bases are shared with TRBD1. This CDR3 spans 13 amino acids. V lost 8 bases, J lost 1 base, and 1 base stayed unmatched. CDR1 and CDR2 (germline): SNHLY, FYNNEI. The CDR3 bases are TGTGCCAGCGACAGGGGAAGCAATCAGCCCCAGCATTTT. This translates into CASDRGSNQPQHF.

J is TRBJ2-7 and V is TRBV27; 9 bases are a match to TRBD2. Losses at the gene ends were 5 bases for V and 5 bases for J; bases not matched to a gene: 16. Germline assignment: CDR1 MNHEY and CDR2 SMNVEV (reference sequence). The CDR3 loop spans 17 amino acids. This chain's CDR3 is CASSQPRGSGRVNEQYF. CDR3 DNA sequence: TGTGCCAGCAGTCAACCCCGGGGTAGCGGGAGAGTAAACGAGCAGTACTTC.

The chain couples TRBV5-4 to TRBJ2-7; tentative D call: TRBD2 (6 bases). V was pared by 4 bases and J by 0 bases, with 11 bases between. Looked up from germline, CDR1 is SGHNT and CDR2 is YYREEE (reference sequence). CDR3 length: 14 amino acids. The CDR3 here is CASSHGGVSYEQYF. The CDR3 bases are TGTGCCAGCAGCCACGGCGGGGTCTCCTACGAGCAGTACTTC.

The genes are TRBV6-5 and TRBJ2-3; D may be TRBD1 (6 bases). The ends were cut back, 7 bases at V and 1 base at J, with 15 bases in the middle. This CDR3 is built from 15 residues. The germline V gene has CDR1 MNHEY and CDR2 SVGAGI. The CDR3 reads CASNEWGRGTDTQYF. The CDR3 nucleotides are TGTGCCAGCAACGAATGGGGGCGAGGCACAGATACGCAGTATTTT.

This clone showed up just a few times. The chain has TRBV5-4 and TRBJ2-7, with TRBD1 matching over 11 bases. The CDR3 runs 14 residues. The V segment lost 7 bases and the J segment 6 bases; nucleotides outside the gene matches: 9. Germline assignment: CDR1 SGHNT and CDR2 YYREEE (reference sequence). CDR3 loop: CASRGTGGQSEQYF. As DNA, the CDR3 is TGTGCCAGCCGGGGGACAGGGGGTCAATCCGAGCAGTACTTC.

The chain has TRBV9 and TRBJ2-3, with 12 nucleotides matching TRBD2. After removal of 0 bases from V and 7 bases from J, the junction contained 3 bases not matched to a gene. This CDR3 has 15 residues. Germline-derived CDR1 and CDR2 are SGDLS and YYNGEE. CDR3: CASSVGTSGVYTQYF. CDR3 bases: TGTGCCAGCAGCGTAGGGACTAGCGGGGTTTATACGCAGTATTTT.

The chain employs TRBV18 and TRBJ2-5; D unresolved. Trimming stripped 6 bases from V and 1 base from J, with 15 bases between. Per the germline V gene, CDR1 is KGHSH and CDR2 is LQKENI. CDR3 length equals 15 residues. The CDR3: CASSLIAVPQETQYF. The CDR3 DNA follows: TGTGCCAGCTCCCTAATTGCGGTACCCCAAGAGACCCAGTACTTC.

This sequence joins TRBV27 and TRBJ1-1; 8 bases agree with TRBD1. The germline gives CDR1 MNHEY, CDR2 SMNVEV (reference sequence). The CDR3 runs 13 residues. V shed 5 bases, J shed 4 bases, and the junction held 3 bases outside the gene matches. Here the CDR3 DNA reads TGTGCCAGCAGTCATACAGGGGGCACTGAAGCTTTCTTT. This translates into CASSHTGGTEAFF.

The count of this clone is one. The DNA of the CDR3 is TGTGCCAGCAGCTTAGCCCCGGACACACCGCCCCAGCATTTT. This codes for CASSLAPDTPPQHF. The gene calls are TRBV7-2 and TRBJ1-5, with D possibly being TRBD1 (5 bases). The V gene's germline CDR1 is SGHTA and CDR2 FQGNSA. The CDR3 runs to 14 residues. V was clipped by 0 bases and J by 9 bases, with 12 bases between them.

The gene calls are TRBV5-4 and TRBJ1-3; D call uncertain. The CDR3 is 14 residues long. V was shortened by 0 bases and J by 6 bases, with 10 bases between the two germline ends. Germline values: CDR1 SGHNT, CDR2 YYREEE (reference sequence). The CDR3 sequence: CASSLAGRENTIYF. CDR3 coding DNA: TGTGCCAGCAGCTTGGCTGGGAGGGAAAACACCATATATTTT. Full variable domain (missing parts from reference TRBV5-4 and TRBJ1-3): ETGVTQSPTHLIKTRGQQVTLRCSSQSGHNTVSWYQQALGQGPQFIFQYYREEENGRGNFPPRFSGLQFPNYSSELNVNALELDDSALYLCASSLAGRENTIYFGEGSWLTVV.

This clone has only a few counts. The genes are TRBV6-1 and TRBJ2-1; 11 nucleotides line up with TRBD2. The germline CDR1 and CDR2 sequences are MNHNS and SASEGT. Trimming removed 3 bases from V and 7 bases from J; junction bases left unmatched: 5. The CDR3 spans 15 residues. In nucleotides, the CDR3 is TGTGCCAGCAGTGAGCCTAGCGGGAGGTTGAATGAGCAGTTCTTC. This codes for CASSEPSGRLNEQFF.

The chain employs TRBV19 and TRBJ2-7; 8 bases are a match to TRBD1. Germline V gene lookup returns CDR1 LNHDA and CDR2 SQIVND (reference sequence). Trimming took 2 bases from V and 4 from J; bases not matched to a gene: 7. The CDR3 has 15 residues. CDR3 bases: TGTGCCAGTAGTATATCGGACAGGGCGTTTTACGAGCAGTACTTC. Translated, it gives CASSISDRAFYEQYF. The complete variable domain, with remaining parts taken from reference TRBV19 and TRBJ2-7, reads DGGITQSPKYLFRKEGQNVTLSCEQNLNHDAMYWYRQDPGQGLRLIYYSQIVNDFQKGDIAEGYSVSREKKESFPLTVTSAQKNPTAFYLCASSISDRAFYEQYFGPGTRLTVT.

The CDR3 sequence: CASSPSHGGVQPQHF. The CDR3 DNA follows: TGTGCCAGCAGCCCCTCTCACGGCGGGGTGCAGCCCCAGCATTTT. The chain couples TRBV2 to TRBJ1-5; no reliable D call. Germline CDR1 and CDR2: SNHLY and FYNNEI. Between the trimmed V and J ends, which lost 6 bases and 7 bases, there was a span of 19 bases. The CDR3 has 15 amino acids.

This clone appeared once. The chain uses TRBV7-2 and TRBJ2-1; 8 bases map to TRBD2. V gave up 3 bases and J gave up 3 bases; unmatched junction bases: 4. Germline lookup yields CDR1 SGHTA and CDR2 FQGNSA. The CDR3 totals 15 residues. This chain's CDR3 is CASSFSGNNYNEQFF. In DNA, the CDR3 is TGTGCCAGCAGCTTTAGCGGGAATAACTACAATGAGCAGTTCTTC.

Here the CDR3 reads CASSLGVRDWISTDTQYF. The DNA for the CDR3 is TGTGCCAGCAGCTTAGGGGTGCGGGACTGGATAAGCACAGATACGCAGTATTTT. This chain uses TRBV7-3 with TRBJ2-3; D perhaps matches TRBD2 (6 bases). V was trimmed by 2 bases and J by 0 bases, leaving 18 bases between them. CDR1 and CDR2 from the germline V gene are SGHTA and FQGTGA. This CDR3 spans 18 amino acids.

V gene TRBV4-3 combines with J gene TRBJ2-5, with 10 nucleotides matching TRBD2. Germline lookup yields CDR1 LGHNA and CDR2 YSLEER. V shed 0 bases and J 1 base; nucleotides not matched to a gene: 5. The length of the CDR3 is 17 residues. DNA of the CDR3: TGCGCCAGCAGCCAAGATTGGAGCGGGGGGGCCCAAGAGACCCAGTACTTC. Residues: CASSQDWSGGAQETQYF.